The 22 T cell receptor beta chains below come from one sample, sequenced in a study of blood T cell repertoires in COVID-19. The method was immunoSEQ multiplex PCR; TCRdb's version includes in-frame clones alone and lacks a portion of them. The table has 100,000 to 150,000 clones, over 75% seen once; the top ten hold 0.95% to 1.5%. Sample: peripheral blood. The receptors come from an elderly woman with acute or convalescent COVID-19.

This chain connects TRBV4-3 to TRBJ2-2; 9 bases fit TRBD1. The V and J ends lost 2 bases and 7 bases, in that order; junction bases with no gene match: 8. The germline CDR1 and CDR2 sequences are LGHNA and YSLEER. The CDR3 extends over 16 amino acids. The CDR3 DNA follows: TGCGCCAGCAGCCAATGGGGACAGGGAGGCATCGGGGAGCTGTTTTTT. As protein: CASSQWGQGGIGELFF.

The rearrangement joins TRBV6-2 or TRBV6-3 to TRBJ2-1; the D gene is possibly TRBD1 (5 bases). Germline V CDR1 and CDR2: MNHEY, SVGEGT. The CDR3 spans 12 residues. V dropped 5 bases and J dropped 3 bases, with 5 bases sitting between them. The CDR3 region is CASSDSYNEQFF. As DNA, the CDR3 is TGTGCCAGCAGTGACAGCTACAATGAGCAGTTCTTC.

This sequence joins TRBV15 and TRBJ1-2; tentatively, D is TRBD1 (5 bases). From germline, CDR1 is LNHNV and CDR2 YYDKDF (reference sequence). CDR3 size: 14 residues. The V end lost 1 base, the J end lost 4 bases, and 10 bases lay between the germline ends. The CDR3 reads CATSRVQGPYGYTF. The DNA of the CDR3 is TGTGCCACCAGCAGAGTTCAGGGTCCCTATGGCTACACCTTC.

V usage is TRBV19 and J usage is TRBJ1-5; 9 positions agree with TRBD1. The germline gives CDR1 LNHDA, CDR2 SQIVND (reference sequence). The V gene end was trimmed by 3 bases and the J gene end by 7 bases; junction bases not matched to a gene: 13. CDR3 length: 17 residues. CDR3 in DNA: TGTGCCAGTAGTATTCATCCGCGGACAGGGGTTAACCAGCCCCAGCATTTT. Translated: CASSIHPRTGVNQPQHF.

The chain links TRBV19 to TRBJ2-7; TRBD1 matches 10 bases. The germline V gene has CDR1 LNHDA and CDR2 SQIVND (reference sequence). The CDR3 loop spans 17 amino acids. Trimming took 0 bases from V and 0 from J; bases not matched to a gene: 5. CDR3 coding DNA: TGTGCCAGTAGTATAGATATGGGGGACAGGGGCTCCTACGAGCAGTACTTC. Residues: CASSIDMGDRGSYEQYF.

The genes are TRBV19 and TRBJ1-2, with D perhaps matching TRBD1 (6 bases). Trimming cost V 3 bases and J 5 bases, with 13 bases left between them. From germline, CDR1 is LNHDA and CDR2 SQIVND (reference sequence). CDR3 length: 14 amino acids. The DNA of the CDR3 is TGTGCCAGTAGTATTGGACAGTCGTCGTATGGCTACACCTTC. Amino acid sequence: CASSIGQSSYGYTF.

V usage is TRBV5-1 and J usage is TRBJ2-7, with 8 bases lining up with TRBD1. CDR3 length equals 15 residues. Per the germline V gene, CDR1 is SGHRS and CDR2 is YFSETQ. Germline trimming cut 4 bases from V and 1 base from J; bases unmatched to any gene: 7. The CDR3: CASSPGTGRSYEQYF. In nucleotides, the CDR3 is TGCGCCAGCAGCCCAGGGACAGGCCGGTCCTACGAGCAGTACTTC.

The chain uses TRBV6-5 and TRBJ1-1, with a possible D match to TRBD1 (5 bases). The germline CDR1 and CDR2 sequences are MNHEY and SVGAGI. V lost 2 bases to trimming and J lost 2 bases, with 9 bases between them. The CDR3 extends over 14 amino acids. The DNA for the CDR3 is TGTGCCAGCAGTTACGGGCAGGGCAACACTGAAGCTTTCTTT. Translating it yields CASSYGQGNTEAFF.

The genes are TRBV3-1 (or the pseudogene TRBV3-2) and TRBJ1-3; tentative D call: TRBD1 (5 bases). Germline V lookup: CDR1 LGHDT, CDR2 YNNKEL (reference sequence). V was trimmed by 0 bases and J by 0 bases, leaving 9 bases between them. The CDR3 is 16 residues long. CDR3 loop: CASSQDRGFSGNTIYF. CDR3 coding DNA: TGTGCCAGCAGCCAAGATCGGGGGTTCTCTGGAAACACCATATATTTT.

The V gene is TRBV9, the J gene TRBJ1-6; TRBD1 matches at 9 bases. Germline assignment: CDR1 SGDLS and CDR2 YYNGEE. There are 16 residues in the CDR3. After removal of 3 bases from V and 7 bases from J, the junction contained 8 bases not matched to a gene. The CDR3 loop reads CASSGRGQGGNSPLHF. The CDR3 nucleotides are TGTGCCAGCAGCGGACGGGGACAGGGAGGAAATTCACCCCTCCACTTT.

The chain is built from TRBV2 and TRBJ2-4; 8 positions agree with TRBD2. V lost 8 bases to trimming and J lost 2 bases; unmatched junction nucleotides: 20. This CDR3 spans 19 amino acids. The germline V gene has CDR1 SNHLY and CDR2 FYNNEI. CDR3 protein: CASRSSSREDQQPKNIQYF. The DNA for the CDR3 is TGTGCCAGCCGTTCCTCCTCGCGGGAGGACCAACAGCCCAAAAACATTCAGTACTTC.

This chain uses TRBV24-1 with TRBJ2-3, with 8 bases matching TRBD1. This CDR3 is built from 18 residues. The germline CDR1 and CDR2 sequences are KGHDR and SFDVKD. With 4 bases clipped from V and 7 bases from J, the junction kept 18 bases outside the gene matches. The DNA of the CDR3 is TGTGCCACCAGTGACCTAAGACAGGGGAGGCGAGGTGTATATACGCAGTATTTT. Translation: CATSDLRQGRRGVYTQYF.

The chain is built from TRBV7-2 and TRBJ2-6; 9 bases are a match to TRBD1. In germline, CDR1 is SGHTA, CDR2 FQGNSA. The CDR3 is 18 amino acids. The J segment lost 1 base and the V segment lost 4 bases, leaving 8 bases of the junction unmatched. Written as DNA, the CDR3 is TGTGCCAGCAGCTCAACTGGGACAGGGTCTTCTGGGGCCAACGTCCTGACTTTC. This sequence encodes CASSSTGTGSSGANVLTF.

This clone was seen once. This sequence joins TRBV18 and TRBJ2-5, with D perhaps TRBD1 (6 bases). Germline V CDR1 and CDR2: KGHSH, LQKENI. V gave up 3 bases and J gave up 4 bases, with 6 bases separating them. The CDR3 spans 12 residues. As DNA, the CDR3 is TGTGCCAGCTCACCCAGGGGAGAGACCCAGTACTTC. Its translation is CASSPRGETQYF.

V gene TRBV7-9 combines with J gene TRBJ2-7; TRBD2 agrees at 9 bases. The V and J ends lost 5 bases and 2 bases, in that order; junction bases with no gene match: 4. This CDR3 region has 14 residues. Germline V gene data show CDR1 as SEHNR and CDR2 as FQNEAQ (reference sequence). This CDR3 is CASSPGTSPYEQYF. The CDR3 DNA is TGTGCCAGCAGCCCCGGGACTAGCCCCTACGAGCAGTACTTC.

V and J are TRBV19 and TRBJ2-7; D might be TRBD2 (5 bases). Germline V lookup: CDR1 LNHDA, CDR2 SQIVND (reference sequence). V was cut by 5 bases and J by 3 bases, with 11 bases left in between. The CDR3 loop spans 13 amino acids. CDR3 residues: CASSRPSSYEQYF. The CDR3 coding sequence is TGTGCCAGTAGTCGCCCTAGCAGCTACGAGCAGTACTTC.

V gene TRBV2 combines with J gene TRBJ1-6; 9 bases map to TRBD1. CDR1 and CDR2 (germline): SNHLY, FYNNEI. The CDR3 is made up of 16 amino acids. The J segment lost 7 bases and the V segment lost 7 bases, leaving 11 bases of the junction unmatched. CDR3 protein: CASIPGTGLRNSPLHF. CDR3 bases: TGTGCCAGCATCCCCGGGACAGGGCTAAGGAATTCACCCCTCCACTTT.

In DNA form, the CDR3 reads TGCGCCAGCAGCCCCGGACTAGCGACTAGCACAGATACGCAGTATTTT. Translation gives CASSPGLATSTDTQYF. V and J are TRBV5-1 and TRBJ2-3; 9 nucleotides line up with TRBD2. The CDR3 has 16 amino acids. Germline V gives CDR1 SGHRS, CDR2 YFSETQ. Losses at the gene ends were 4 bases for V and 0 bases for J; bases not matched to a gene: 6.

The rearrangement links TRBV4-3 to TRBJ1-1, with 9 bases fitting TRBD1. The CDR3 has 14 residues. Germline V gives CDR1 LGHNA, CDR2 YSLEER. V shed 7 bases and J 10 bases; nucleotides not matched to a gene: 13. DNA for the CDR3: TGCGCCAGCAACACCCAAAAGACAGGGGGGCCAGCTTTCTTT. Its translation is CASNTQKTGGPAFF.

This sequence joins TRBV5-5 and TRBJ2-3; 7 nucleotides agree with TRBD2. With 4 bases clipped from V and 2 bases from J, the junction kept 13 bases outside the gene matches. Looked up from germline, CDR1 is SGHKS and CDR2 is YYEKEE (reference sequence). The CDR3 extends over 17 amino acids. CDR3 protein: CASSRTLGGTFTDTQYF. The CDR3 bases are TGTGCCAGCAGCCGGACTTTGGGGGGGACTTTCACAGATACGCAGTATTTT.

The rearrangement joins TRBV5-4 to TRBJ2-7; 9 nucleotides agree with TRBD1. The CDR3 loop spans 14 amino acids. Germline values: CDR1 SGHNT, CDR2 YYREEE (reference sequence). The V gene end was trimmed by 0 bases and the J gene end by 4 bases; junction bases not matched to a gene: 2. DNA for the CDR3: TGTGCCAGCAGCTTGGGGGACAGGGCTTACGAGCAGTACTTC. Protein product: CASSLGDRAYEQYF.

This clone was observed a handful of times. The chain combines TRBV6-5 with TRBJ1-6, with D tentatively TRBD1 (6 bases). The germline gives CDR1 MNHEY, CDR2 SVGAGI. The CDR3 has 15 amino acids. V lost 1 base and J 7 bases, leaving 11 bases between the germline ends. As DNA, the CDR3 is TGTGCCAGCAGTTACTTCCCTACAGGGAATTCACCCCTCCACTTT. Translation: CASSYFPTGNSPLHF.